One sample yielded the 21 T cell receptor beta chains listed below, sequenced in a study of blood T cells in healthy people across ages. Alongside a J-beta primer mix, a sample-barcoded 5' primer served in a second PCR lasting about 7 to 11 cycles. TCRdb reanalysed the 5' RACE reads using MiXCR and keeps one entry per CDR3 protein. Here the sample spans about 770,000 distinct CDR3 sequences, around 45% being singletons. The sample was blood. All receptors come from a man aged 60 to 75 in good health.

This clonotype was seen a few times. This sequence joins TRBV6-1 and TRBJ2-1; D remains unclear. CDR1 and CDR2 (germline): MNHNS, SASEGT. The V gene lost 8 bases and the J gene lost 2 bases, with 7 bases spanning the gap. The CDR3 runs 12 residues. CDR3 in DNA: TGTGCCAGCGGGCTCACCTACAATGAGCAGTTCTTC. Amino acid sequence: CASGLTYNEQFF.

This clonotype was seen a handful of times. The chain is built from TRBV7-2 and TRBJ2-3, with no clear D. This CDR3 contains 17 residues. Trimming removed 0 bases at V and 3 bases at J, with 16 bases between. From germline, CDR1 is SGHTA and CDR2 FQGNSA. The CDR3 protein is CASSLAGATRFTDTQYF. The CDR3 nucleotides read TGTGCCAGCAGCTTAGCGGGTGCGACGAGGTTTACAGATACGCAGTATTTT.

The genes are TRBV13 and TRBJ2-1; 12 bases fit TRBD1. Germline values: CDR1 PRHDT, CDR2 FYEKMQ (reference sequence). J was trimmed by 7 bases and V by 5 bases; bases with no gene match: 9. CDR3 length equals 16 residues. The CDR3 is CASSTRDRGLANEQFF. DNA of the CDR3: TGTGCCAGCAGCACCCGGGACAGGGGGCTGGCAAATGAGCAGTTCTTC.

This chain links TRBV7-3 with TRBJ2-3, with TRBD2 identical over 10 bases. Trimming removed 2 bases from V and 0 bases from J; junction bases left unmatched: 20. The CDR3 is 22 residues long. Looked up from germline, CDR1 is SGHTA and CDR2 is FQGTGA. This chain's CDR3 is CASSLRPSRASGGAPSTDTQYF. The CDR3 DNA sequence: TGTGCCAGCAGCTTACGACCCTCGCGGGCGAGCGGGGGGGCCCCTAGCACAGATACGCAGTATTTT.

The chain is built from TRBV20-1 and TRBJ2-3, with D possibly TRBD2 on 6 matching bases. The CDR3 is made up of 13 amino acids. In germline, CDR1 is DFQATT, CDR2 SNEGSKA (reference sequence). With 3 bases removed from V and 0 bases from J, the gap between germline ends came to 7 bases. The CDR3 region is CSARRGSTDTQYF. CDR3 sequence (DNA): TGCAGTGCTAGGCGGGGTAGCACAGATACGCAGTATTTT.

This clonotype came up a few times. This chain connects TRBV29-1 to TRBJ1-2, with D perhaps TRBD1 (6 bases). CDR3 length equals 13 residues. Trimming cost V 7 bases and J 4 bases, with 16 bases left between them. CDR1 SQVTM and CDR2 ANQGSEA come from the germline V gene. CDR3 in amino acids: CSALEAGVYGYTF. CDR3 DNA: TGCAGCGCCCTCGAGGCAGGGGTCTATGGCTACACCTTC.

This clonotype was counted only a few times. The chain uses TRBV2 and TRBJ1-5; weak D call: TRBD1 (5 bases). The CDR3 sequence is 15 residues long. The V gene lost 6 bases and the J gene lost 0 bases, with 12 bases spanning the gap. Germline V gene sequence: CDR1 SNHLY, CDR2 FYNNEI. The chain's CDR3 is CASSVDGASNQPQHF. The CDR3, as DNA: TGTGCCAGCAGCGTGGACGGGGCTAGCAATCAGCCCCAGCATTTT.

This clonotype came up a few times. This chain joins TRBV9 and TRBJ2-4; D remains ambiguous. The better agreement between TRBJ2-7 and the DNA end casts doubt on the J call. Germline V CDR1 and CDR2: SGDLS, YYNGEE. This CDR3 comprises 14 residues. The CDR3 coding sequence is TGTGCCAGCAGCGTAGACCCTTTAAGGAACGAGCAGTACTTC. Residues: CASSVDPLRNEQYF.

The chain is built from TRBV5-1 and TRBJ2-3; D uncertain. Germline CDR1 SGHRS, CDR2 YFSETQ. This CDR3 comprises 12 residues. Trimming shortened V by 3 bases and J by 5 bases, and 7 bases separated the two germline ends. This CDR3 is CASSSRQDTQYF. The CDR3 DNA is TGCGCCAGCAGCTCCCGCCAAGATACGCAGTATTTT.

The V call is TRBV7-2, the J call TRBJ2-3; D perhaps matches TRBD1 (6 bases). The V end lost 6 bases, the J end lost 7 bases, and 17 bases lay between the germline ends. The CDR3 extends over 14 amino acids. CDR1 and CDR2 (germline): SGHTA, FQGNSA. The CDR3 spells CASSNGGRVNTQYF. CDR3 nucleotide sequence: TGTGCCAGCAGTAATGGGGGCAGGGTCAATACGCAGTATTTT.

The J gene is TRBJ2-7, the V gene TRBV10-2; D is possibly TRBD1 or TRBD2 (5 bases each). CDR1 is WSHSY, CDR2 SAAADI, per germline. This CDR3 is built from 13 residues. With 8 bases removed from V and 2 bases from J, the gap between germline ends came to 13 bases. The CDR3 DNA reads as TGCGCCAGCCGGGGACGATCTACCTACGAGCAGTACTTC. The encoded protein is CASRGRSTYEQYF.

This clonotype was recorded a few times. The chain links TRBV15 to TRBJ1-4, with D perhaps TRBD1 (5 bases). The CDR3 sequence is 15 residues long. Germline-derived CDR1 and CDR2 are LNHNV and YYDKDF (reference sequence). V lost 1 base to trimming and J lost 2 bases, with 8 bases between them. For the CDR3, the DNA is TGTGCCACCAGCAGAGGGACATTGACTAATGAAAAACTGTTTTTT. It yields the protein CATSRGTLTNEKLFF.

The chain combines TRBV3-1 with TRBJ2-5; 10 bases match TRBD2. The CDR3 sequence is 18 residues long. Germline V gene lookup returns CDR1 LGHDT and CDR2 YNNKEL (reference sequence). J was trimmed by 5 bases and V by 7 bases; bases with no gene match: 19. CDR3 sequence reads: CASTPSRGTSDASETQYF. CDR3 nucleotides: TGTGCCAGCACCCCAAGTAGGGGGACTAGCGATGCCAGTGAGACCCAGTACTTC.

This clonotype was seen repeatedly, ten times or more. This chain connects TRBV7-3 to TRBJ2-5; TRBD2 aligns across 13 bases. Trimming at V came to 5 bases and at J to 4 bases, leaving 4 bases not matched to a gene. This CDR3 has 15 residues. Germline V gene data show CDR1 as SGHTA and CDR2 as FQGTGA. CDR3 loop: CASSELAGGRETQYF. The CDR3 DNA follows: TGTGCCAGCAGCGAACTAGCGGGGGGGAGAGAGACCCAGTACTTC.

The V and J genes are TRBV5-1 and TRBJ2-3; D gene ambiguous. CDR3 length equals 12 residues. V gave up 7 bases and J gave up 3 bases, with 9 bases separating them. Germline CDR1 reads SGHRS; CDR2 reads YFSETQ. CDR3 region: CASLDGTDTQYF. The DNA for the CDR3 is TGCGCCAGCCTGGACGGAACAGATACGCAGTATTTT.

CDR3 loop: CASRDTRDRGRTEAFF. In DNA form, the CDR3 reads TGTGCCAGCAGAGACACCCGGGACAGGGGGCGCACTGAAGCTTTCTTT. The chain carries TRBV2 and TRBJ1-1, with 12 bases fitting TRBD1. CDR3 length: 16 amino acids. Trimming cost V 6 bases and J 4 bases; bases outside gene matches: 9. The germline V gene encodes CDR1 SNHLY and CDR2 FYNNEI.

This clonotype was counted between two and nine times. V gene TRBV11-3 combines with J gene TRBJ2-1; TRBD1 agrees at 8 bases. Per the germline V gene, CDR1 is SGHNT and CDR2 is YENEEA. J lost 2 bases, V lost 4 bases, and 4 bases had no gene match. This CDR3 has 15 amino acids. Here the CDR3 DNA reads TGTGCCAGCAGCTCCGGACAGGGCACCTACAATGAGCAGTTCTTC. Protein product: CASSSGQGTYNEQFF. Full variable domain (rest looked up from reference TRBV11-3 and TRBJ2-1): EAGVVQSPRYKIIEKKQPVAFWCNPISGHNTLYWYLQNLGQGPELLIRYENEEAVDDSQLPKDRFSAERLKGVDSTLKIQPAELGDSAVYLCASSSGQGTYNEQFFGPGTRLTVL.

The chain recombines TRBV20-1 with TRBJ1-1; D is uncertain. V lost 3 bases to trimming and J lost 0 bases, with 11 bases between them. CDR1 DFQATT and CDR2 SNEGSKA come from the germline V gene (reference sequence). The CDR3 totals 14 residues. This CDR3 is CSASHGNLNTEAFF. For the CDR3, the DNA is TGCAGTGCTAGCCACGGTAACCTGAACACTGAAGCTTTCTTT.

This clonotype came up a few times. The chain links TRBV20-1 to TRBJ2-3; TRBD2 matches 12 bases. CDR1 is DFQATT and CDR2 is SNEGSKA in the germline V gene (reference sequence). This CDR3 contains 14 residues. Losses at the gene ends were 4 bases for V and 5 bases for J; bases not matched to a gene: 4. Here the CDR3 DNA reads TGCAGTGCTACTAGCGGGGGGGCAGTAGATACGCAGTATTTT. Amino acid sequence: CSATSGGAVDTQYF.

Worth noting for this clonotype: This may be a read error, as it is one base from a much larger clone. CDR3 in amino acids: CASTQRGANTEAFF. CDR3 coding DNA: TGTGCCAGCACCCAGCGAGGAGCGAACACTGAAGCTTTCTTT. V is TRBV18 and J is TRBJ1-1; D call uncertain. V shed 8 bases and J shed 1 base, with 14 bases lying between them. This CDR3 has 14 residues. Per germline, CDR1 KGHSH and CDR2 LQKENI.

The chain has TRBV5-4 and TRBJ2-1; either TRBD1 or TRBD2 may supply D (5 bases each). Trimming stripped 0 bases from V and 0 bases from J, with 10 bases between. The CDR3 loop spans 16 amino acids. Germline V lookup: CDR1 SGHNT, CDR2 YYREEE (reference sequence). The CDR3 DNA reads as TGTGCCAGCAGCTTGGATCGGGGCAGCTCCTACAATGAGCAGTTCTTC. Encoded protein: CASSLDRGSSYNEQFF.